This T cell receptor (beta chain) emerged from a study of T cells in Graves' hyperthyroidism and ophthalmopathy. About this clonotype: Its antigen is unidentified.

Germline V gives CDR1 SGHRS, CDR2 YFSETQ. Trimming removed 0 bases from V and 2 bases from J, with 11 bases in between. This CDR3 spans 15 amino acids. General study results and limits: It was a median approximately 6.9 months before onset that the model predicted ophthalmopathy.

TCR beta CDR3 sequences were amplified from RNA transcripts. During a first-round RT-PCR of the TCR CDR3, the HTBI primer set was used. From the multiplex PCR reads, TCRdb called clonotypes with MiXCR, one entry per CDR3 protein. The data hold about 590,000 distinct CDR3 sequences, with approximately 14% observed a single time. This sequence originates from a young woman with Graves' ophthalmopathy. The chain employs TRBV5-1 and TRBJ2-5; no clear D. What was sequenced was blood. The CDR3 here is CASSLVPTGQETQYF. CDR3 sequence (DNA): TGCGCCAGCAGCTTGGTACCGACCGGTCAAGAGACCCAGTACTTC.